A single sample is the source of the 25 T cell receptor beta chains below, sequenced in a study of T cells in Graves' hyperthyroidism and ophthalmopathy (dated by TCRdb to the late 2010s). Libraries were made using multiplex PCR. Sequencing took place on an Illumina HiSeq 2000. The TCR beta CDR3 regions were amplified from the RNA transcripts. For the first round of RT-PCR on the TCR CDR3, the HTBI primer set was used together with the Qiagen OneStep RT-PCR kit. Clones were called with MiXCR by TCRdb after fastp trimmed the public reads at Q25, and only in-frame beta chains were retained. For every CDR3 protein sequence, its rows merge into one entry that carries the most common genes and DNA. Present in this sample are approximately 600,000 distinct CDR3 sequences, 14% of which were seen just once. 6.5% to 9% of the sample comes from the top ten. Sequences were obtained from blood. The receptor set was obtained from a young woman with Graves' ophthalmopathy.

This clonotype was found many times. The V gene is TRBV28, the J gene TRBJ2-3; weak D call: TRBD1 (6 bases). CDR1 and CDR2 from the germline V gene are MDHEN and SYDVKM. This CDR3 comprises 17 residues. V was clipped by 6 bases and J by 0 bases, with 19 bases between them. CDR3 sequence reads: CASRSENPGVSTDTQYF. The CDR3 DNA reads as TGTGCCAGCAGGAGTGAAAATCCAGGGGTTAGCACAGATACGCAGTATTTT.

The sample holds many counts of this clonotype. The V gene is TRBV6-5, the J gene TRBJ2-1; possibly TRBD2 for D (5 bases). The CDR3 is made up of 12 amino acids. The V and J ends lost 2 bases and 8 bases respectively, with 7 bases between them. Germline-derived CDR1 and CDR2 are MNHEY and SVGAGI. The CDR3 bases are TGTGCCAGCAGTTACCCGGGGTATGAGCAGTTCTTC. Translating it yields CASSYPGYEQFF.

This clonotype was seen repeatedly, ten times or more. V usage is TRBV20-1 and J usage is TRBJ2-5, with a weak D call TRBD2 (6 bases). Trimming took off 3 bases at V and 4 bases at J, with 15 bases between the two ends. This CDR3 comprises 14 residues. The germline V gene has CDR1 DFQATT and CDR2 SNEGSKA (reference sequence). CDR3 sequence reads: CSAREHLEGETQYF. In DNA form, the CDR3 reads TGCAGTGCTAGGGAGCACCTGGAGGGAGAGACCCAGTACTTC.

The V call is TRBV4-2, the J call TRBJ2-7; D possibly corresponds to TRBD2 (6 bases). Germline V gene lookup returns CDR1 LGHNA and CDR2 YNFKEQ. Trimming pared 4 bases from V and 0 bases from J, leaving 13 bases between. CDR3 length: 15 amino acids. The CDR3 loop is CASSLLQTSSYEQYF. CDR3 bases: TGTGCCAGCAGCCTACTCCAGACTAGCTCCTACGAGCAGTACTTC.

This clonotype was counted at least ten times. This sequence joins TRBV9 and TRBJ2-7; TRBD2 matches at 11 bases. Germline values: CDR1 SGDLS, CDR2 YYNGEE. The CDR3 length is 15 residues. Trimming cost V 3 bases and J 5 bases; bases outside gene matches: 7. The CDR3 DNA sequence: TGTGCCAGCAGCGCGGAGACTAGCGGGATAAACGAGCAGTACTTC. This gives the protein CASSAETSGINEQYF.

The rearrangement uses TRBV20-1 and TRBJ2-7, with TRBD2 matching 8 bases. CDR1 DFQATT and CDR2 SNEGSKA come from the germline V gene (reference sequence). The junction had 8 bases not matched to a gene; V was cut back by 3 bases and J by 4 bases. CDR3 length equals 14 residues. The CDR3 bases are TGCAGTGCTAGTTTGGTTAGCGGGAAGTACGAGCAGTACTTC. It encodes CSASLVSGKYEQYF.

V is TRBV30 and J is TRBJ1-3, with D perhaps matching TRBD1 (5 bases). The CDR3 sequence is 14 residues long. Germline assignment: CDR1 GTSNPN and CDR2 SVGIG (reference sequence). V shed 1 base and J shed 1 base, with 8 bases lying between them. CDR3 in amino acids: CAWSDWGSGNTIYF. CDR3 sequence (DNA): TGTGCCTGGAGTGATTGGGGGTCTGGAAACACCATATATTTT.

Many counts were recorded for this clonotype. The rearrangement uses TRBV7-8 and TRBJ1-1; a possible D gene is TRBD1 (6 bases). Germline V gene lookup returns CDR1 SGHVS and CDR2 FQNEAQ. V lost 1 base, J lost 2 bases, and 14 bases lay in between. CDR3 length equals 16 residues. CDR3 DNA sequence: TGTGCCAGCAGCTTAGAACGGGGGGGGCCAAACACTGAAGCTTTCTTT. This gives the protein CASSLERGGPNTEAFF. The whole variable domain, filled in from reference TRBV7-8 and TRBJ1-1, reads GAGVSQSPRYKVAKRGQDVALRCDPISGHVSLFWYQQALGQGPEFLTYFQNEAQLDKSGLPSDRFFAERPEGSVSTLKIQRTQQEDSAVYLCASSLERGGPNTEAFFGQGTRLTVV.

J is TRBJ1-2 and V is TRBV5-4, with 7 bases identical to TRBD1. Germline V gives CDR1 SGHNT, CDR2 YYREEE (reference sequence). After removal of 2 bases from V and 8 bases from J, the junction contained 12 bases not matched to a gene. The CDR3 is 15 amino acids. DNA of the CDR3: TGTGCCAGCAGCTTAGGTCGGGACAGAAGTTCAGGCTACACCTTC. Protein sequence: CASSLGRDRSSGYTF.

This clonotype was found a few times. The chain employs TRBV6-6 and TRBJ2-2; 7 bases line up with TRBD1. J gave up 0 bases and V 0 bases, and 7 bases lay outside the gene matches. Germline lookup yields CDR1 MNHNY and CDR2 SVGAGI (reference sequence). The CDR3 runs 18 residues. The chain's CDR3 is CASSYSVGGLPNTGELFF. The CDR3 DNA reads TGTGCCAGCAGTTACTCGGTAGGGGGCCTACCGAACACCGGGGAGCTGTTTTTT.

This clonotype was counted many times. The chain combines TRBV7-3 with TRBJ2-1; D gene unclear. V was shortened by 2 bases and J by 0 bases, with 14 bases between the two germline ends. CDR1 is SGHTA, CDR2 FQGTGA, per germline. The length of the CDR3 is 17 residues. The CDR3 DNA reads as TGTGCCAGCAGCTTACTCCCCGCAGGCGGCTCCTACAATGAGCAGTTCTTC. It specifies CASSLLPAGGSYNEQFF.

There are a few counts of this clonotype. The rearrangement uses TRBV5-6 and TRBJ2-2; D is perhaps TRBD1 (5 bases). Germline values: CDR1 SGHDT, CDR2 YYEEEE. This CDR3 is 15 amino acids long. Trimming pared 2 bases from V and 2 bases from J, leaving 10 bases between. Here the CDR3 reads CASSFVGVNTGELFF. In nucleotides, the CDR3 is TGTGCCAGCAGCTTCGTAGGGGTTAACACCGGGGAGCTGTTTTTT.

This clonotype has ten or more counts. CDR3: CAGSPGRGKETQYF. In DNA, the CDR3 is TGTGCCGGATCCCCCGGCAGGGGTAAAGAGACCCAGTACTTC. This chain joins TRBV6-1 and TRBJ2-5, with D maybe TRBD1 (6 bases). The germline V gene has CDR1 MNHNS and CDR2 SASEGT. This CDR3 region has 14 residues. The V end lost 11 bases, the J end lost 3 bases, and 19 bases lay between the germline ends.

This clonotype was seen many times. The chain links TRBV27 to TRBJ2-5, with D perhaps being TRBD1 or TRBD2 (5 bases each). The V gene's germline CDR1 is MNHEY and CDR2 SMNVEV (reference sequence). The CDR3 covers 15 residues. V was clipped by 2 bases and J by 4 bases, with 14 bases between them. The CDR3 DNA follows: TGTGCCAGCAGTTTAAGCACCGGGACGGGAGAGACCCAGTACTTC. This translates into CASSLSTGTGETQYF.

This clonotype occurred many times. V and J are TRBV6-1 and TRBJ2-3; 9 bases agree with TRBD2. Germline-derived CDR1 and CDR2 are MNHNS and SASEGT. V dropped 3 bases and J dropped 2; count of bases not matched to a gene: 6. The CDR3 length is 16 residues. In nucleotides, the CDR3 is TGTGCCAGCAGTGATAAACTAGCGGGCAACACAGATACGCAGTATTTT. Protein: CASSDKLAGNTDTQYF.

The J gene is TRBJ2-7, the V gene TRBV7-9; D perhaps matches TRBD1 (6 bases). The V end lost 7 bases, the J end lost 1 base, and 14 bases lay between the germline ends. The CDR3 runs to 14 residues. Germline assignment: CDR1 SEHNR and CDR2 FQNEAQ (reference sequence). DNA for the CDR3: TGTGCCAGCATCCCCGTAGGGGGTTCCTACGAGCAGTACTTC. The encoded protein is CASIPVGGSYEQYF.

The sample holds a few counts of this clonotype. The CDR3 nucleotides are TGTGCCAGCAGTGTTATGGCCGGGGGGCCCTACGAGCAGTACTTC. The encoded protein is CASSVMAGGPYEQYF. The rearrangement links TRBV27 to TRBJ2-7; D possibly corresponds to TRBD2 (7 bases). The V and J ends lost 5 bases and 2 bases respectively, with 16 bases between them. Germline V lookup: CDR1 MNHEY, CDR2 SMNVEV (reference sequence). This CDR3 spans 15 amino acids.

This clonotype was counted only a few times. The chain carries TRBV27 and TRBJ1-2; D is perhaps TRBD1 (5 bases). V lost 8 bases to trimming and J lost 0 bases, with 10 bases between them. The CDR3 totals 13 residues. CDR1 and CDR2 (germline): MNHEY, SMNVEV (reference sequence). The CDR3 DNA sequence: TGTGCCAGCGGAGACAGAGCTAACTATGGCTACACCTTC. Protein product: CASGDRANYGYTF.

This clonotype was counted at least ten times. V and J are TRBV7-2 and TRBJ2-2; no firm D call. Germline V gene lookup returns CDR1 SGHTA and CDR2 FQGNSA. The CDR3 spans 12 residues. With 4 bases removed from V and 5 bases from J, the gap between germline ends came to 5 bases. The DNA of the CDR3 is TGTGCCAGCAGCTCTGATACCGGGGAGCTGTTTTTT. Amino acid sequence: CASSSDTGELFF.

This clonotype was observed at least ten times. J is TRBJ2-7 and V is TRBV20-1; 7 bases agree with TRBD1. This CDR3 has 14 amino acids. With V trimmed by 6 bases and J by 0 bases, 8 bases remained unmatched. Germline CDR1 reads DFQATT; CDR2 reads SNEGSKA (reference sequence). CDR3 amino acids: CSAHSGTVSYEQYF. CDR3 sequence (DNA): TGCAGTGCCCACTCCGGGACAGTCTCCTACGAGCAGTACTTC.

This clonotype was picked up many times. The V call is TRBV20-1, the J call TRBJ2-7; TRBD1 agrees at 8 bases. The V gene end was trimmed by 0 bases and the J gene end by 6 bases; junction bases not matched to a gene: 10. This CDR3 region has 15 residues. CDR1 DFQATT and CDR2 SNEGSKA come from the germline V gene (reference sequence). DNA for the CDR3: TGCAGTGCTAGAGACGTGGCAGGGGGCTGGGTCGAGCAGTACTTC. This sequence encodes CSARDVAGGWVEQYF.

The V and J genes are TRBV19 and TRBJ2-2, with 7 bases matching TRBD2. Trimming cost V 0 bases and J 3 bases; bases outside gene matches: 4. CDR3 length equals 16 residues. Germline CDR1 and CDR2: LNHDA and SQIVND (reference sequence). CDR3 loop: CASSIERETHTGELFF. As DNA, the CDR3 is TGTGCCAGTAGTATAGAGCGGGAGACCCACACCGGGGAGCTGTTTTTT.

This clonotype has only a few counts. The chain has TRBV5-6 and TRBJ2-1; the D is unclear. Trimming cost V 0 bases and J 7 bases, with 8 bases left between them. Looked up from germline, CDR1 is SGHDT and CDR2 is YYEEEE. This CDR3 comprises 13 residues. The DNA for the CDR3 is TGTGCCAGCAGCTTGGCGATGGGTAATGAGCAGTTCTTC. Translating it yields CASSLAMGNEQFF.

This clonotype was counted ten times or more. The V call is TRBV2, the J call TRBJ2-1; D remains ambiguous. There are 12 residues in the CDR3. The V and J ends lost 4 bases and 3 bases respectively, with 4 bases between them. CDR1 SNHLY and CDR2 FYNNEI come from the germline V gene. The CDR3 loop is CASSARYNEQFF. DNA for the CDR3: TGTGCCAGCAGTGCCCGCTACAATGAGCAGTTCTTC. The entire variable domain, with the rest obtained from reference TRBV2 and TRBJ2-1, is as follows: EPEVTQTPSHQVTQMGQEVILRCVPISNHLYFYWYRQILGQKVEFLVSFYNNEISEKSEIFDDQFSVERPDGSNFTLKIRSTKLEDSAMYFCASSARYNEQFFGPGTRLTVL.

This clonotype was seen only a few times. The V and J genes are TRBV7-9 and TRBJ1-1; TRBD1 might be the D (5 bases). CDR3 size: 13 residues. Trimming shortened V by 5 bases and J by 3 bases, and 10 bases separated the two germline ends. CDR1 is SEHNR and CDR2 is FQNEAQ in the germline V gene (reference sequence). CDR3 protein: CASSHGADTEAFF. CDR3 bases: TGTGCCAGCAGCCATGGGGCCGACACTGAAGCTTTCTTT.